Below are 20 T cell receptor beta chains sequenced from a single sample in a study of STAT5B mutations in CD4+ large granular lymphocyte leukemia. The assay was immunoSEQ multiplex PCR, and TCRdb's table has in-frame clones only and misses some. The data show some 30,000 clones, 75% to 85% seen once. What was sequenced was CD4+ T cells from blood buffy coats. Source of these receptors: a human donor in good health.

This chain links TRBV7-8 with TRBJ2-7; no clear D gene. This CDR3 spans 14 amino acids. Trimming took 0 bases from V and 2 from J, leaving 8 bases between them. The germline V gene encodes CDR1 SGHVS and CDR2 FQNEAQ. CDR3 sequence: CASSLARETYEQYF. As DNA, the CDR3 is TGTGCCAGCAGCTTAGCCAGAGAGACCTACGAGCAGTACTTC.

The rearrangement joins TRBV27 to TRBJ2-3; D possibly corresponds to TRBD2 (5 bases). The CDR3 covers 17 residues. Germline V gene lookup returns CDR1 MNHEY and CDR2 SMNVEV (reference sequence). Trimming shortened V by 2 bases and J by 0 bases, and 15 bases separated the two germline ends. In DNA, the CDR3 is TGTGCCAGCAGTTTAGAGGGCAGTTCAACTAGCACAGATACGCAGTATTTT. It codes for CASSLEGSSTSTDTQYF.

The gene calls are TRBV4-3 and TRBJ2-1; 13 nucleotides match TRBD2. CDR3 length: 13 amino acids. V was pared by 3 bases and J by 15 bases, with 5 bases of the junction left unmatched. Germline CDR1 is LGHNA and CDR2 is YSLEER. The CDR3 DNA reads as TGCGCCAGCAGCCATGGGACTAGCGGGAATCCGTTCTTC. This gives the protein CASSHGTSGNPFF.

The chain combines TRBV5-1 with TRBJ2-2; D remains ambiguous. This CDR3 has 15 amino acids. Between the trimmed V and J ends, which lost 4 bases and 4 bases, there was a span of 14 bases. The V gene's germline CDR1 is SGHRS and CDR2 YFSETQ. The CDR3 spells CASSSLGWGTGELFF. For the CDR3, the DNA is TGCGCCAGCAGCAGTCTTGGGTGGGGCACCGGGGAGCTGTTTTTT.

The rearrangement links TRBV18 to TRBJ2-5; no definite D call. V was shortened by 1 base and J by 4 bases, with 7 bases between the two germline ends. Per germline, CDR1 KGHSH and CDR2 LQKENI. The CDR3 is 13 amino acids. Written as DNA, the CDR3 is TGTGCCAGCTCACCACGCTGGGTAGAGACCCAGTACTTC. As protein: CASSPRWVETQYF.

This chain joins TRBV18 and TRBJ2-2; the D call may be TRBD1 or TRBD2 (5 bases each). CDR3 size: 15 residues. The germline CDR1 and CDR2 sequences are KGHSH and LQKENI. V lost 4 bases and J lost 5, with 14 bases in between. The DNA of the CDR3 is TGTGCCAGCTCACTTCCGGGACCTAGTACCGGGGAGCTGTTTTTT. It yields the protein CASSLPGPSTGELFF.

This chain uses TRBV11-2 with TRBJ2-2, with a weak D call TRBD2 (6 bases). This CDR3 is built from 13 residues. In germline, CDR1 is SGHAT, CDR2 FQNNGV. Trimming removed 5 bases at V and 6 bases at J, with 10 bases between. For the CDR3, the DNA is TGTGCCAGCAGCCTGAGCGGGCCCGGGGAGCTGTTTTTT. Translating it yields CASSLSGPGELFF.

J is TRBJ1-5 and V is TRBV9; D unresolved. The CDR3 loop spans 15 amino acids. The germline V and J ends were trimmed by 0 bases and 3 bases, with 10 bases remaining between them. CDR1 SGDLS and CDR2 YYNGEE come from the germline V gene. Written as DNA, the CDR3 is TGTGCCAGCAGCGTAGGGAGCCAAGTCAATCAGCCCCAGCATTTT. This sequence encodes CASSVGSQVNQPQHF.

This clone was picked up a small number of times. The J gene is TRBJ2-1, the V gene TRBV14; maybe TRBD2 (6 bases). Germline-derived CDR1 and CDR2 are SGHDN and FVKESK. The CDR3 is 15 residues long. V was clipped by 2 bases and J by 4 bases, with 12 bases between them. CDR3 region: CASSQTGGVYNEQFF. The DNA of the CDR3 is TGTGCCAGCAGCCAAACTGGCGGGGTATACAATGAGCAGTTCTTC.

This clone was detected only a few times. CDR3 bases: TGTGCCAGCAGGACTAGCGGGAGTGGAACAGATACGCAGTATTTT. Translating it yields CASRTSGSGTDTQYF. The chain couples TRBV2 to TRBJ2-3, with 12 bases fitting TRBD2. The CDR3 length is 15 residues. The V and J ends lost 6 bases and 3 bases, in that order; junction bases with no gene match: 4. The V gene's germline CDR1 is SNHLY and CDR2 FYNNEI.

The CDR3: CASSDPGLAGVVDTQYF. As DNA, the CDR3 is TGTGCCAGCAGCGACCCCGGGCTAGCGGGAGTAGTAGATACGCAGTATTTT. The genes are TRBV7-3 and TRBJ2-3; 10 bases line up with TRBD2. The V segment lost 5 bases and the J segment 5 bases; nucleotides outside the gene matches: 13. The CDR3 extends over 17 amino acids. In germline, CDR1 is SGHTA, CDR2 FQGTGA.

This clone has just a few counts. V and J are TRBV9 and TRBJ2-5; 13 positions agree with TRBD2. CDR1 and CDR2 from the germline V gene are SGDLS and YYNGEE. Losses at the gene ends were 0 bases for V and 4 bases for J; bases not matched to a gene: 6. The CDR3 contains 17 residues. CDR3: CASSVGSLAGGLETQYF. The DNA for the CDR3 is TGTGCCAGCAGCGTAGGGTCACTAGCGGGAGGGTTAGAGACCCAGTACTTC.

This clone has a handful of counts. This chain joins TRBV25-1 and TRBJ1-1; no clear D gene. Deletions cut 5 bases from V and 1 base from J, with 8 bases between. The CDR3 has 13 amino acids. Looked up from germline, CDR1 is MGHDK and CDR2 is SYGVNS. As DNA, the CDR3 is TGTGCCAGCAGTCGAGGTCAGAACACTGAAGCTTTCTTT. The encoded protein is CASSRGQNTEAFF.

The genes are TRBV2 and TRBJ1-3; D remains unclear. V gave up 6 bases and J gave up 0 bases, with 9 bases separating them. The CDR3 covers 14 residues. Germline CDR1 SNHLY, CDR2 FYNNEI. CDR3 loop: CASRTQSSGNTIYF. The CDR3 DNA sequence: TGTGCCAGCAGGACACAGAGCTCTGGAAACACCATATATTTT.

As for this clone: Additional DNA sequences in this sample encode the identical CDR3. The chain recombines TRBV27 with TRBJ2-2; D perhaps matches TRBD1 (7 bases). V lost 5 bases, J lost 5 bases, and 15 bases lay in between. CDR3 size: 15 residues. Germline values: CDR1 MNHEY, CDR2 SMNVEV (reference sequence). CDR3 sequence: CASSRRQGGTGELFF. CDR3 sequence (DNA): TGTGCCAGCAGTAGACGACAGGGAGGAACCGGGGAGCTGTTTTTT.

This chain links TRBV11-2 with TRBJ2-1; TRBD1 matches 8 bases. V gave up 8 bases and J gave up 7 bases; unmatched junction bases: 7. This CDR3 has 13 residues. Germline-derived CDR1 and CDR2 are SGHAT and FQNNGV. CDR3 coding DNA: TGTGCCAGCTCCATCCACAGGGGGAATGAGCAGTTCTTC. It is translated as CASSIHRGNEQFF.

This chain uses TRBV5-1 with TRBJ2-3, with no clear D. The germline V gene encodes CDR1 SGHRS and CDR2 YFSETQ. The V end was cut by 1 base, the J end by 0 bases, with 12 bases between. The CDR3 consists of 16 residues. The CDR3 region is CASSLMSSSSTDTQYF. CDR3 nucleotides: TGCGCCAGCAGCTTGATGTCCAGTTCTAGCACAGATACGCAGTATTTT.

The chain carries TRBV7-8 and TRBJ1-1; D gene unclear. Trimming removed 0 bases at V and 4 bases at J, with 3 bases between. Per germline, CDR1 SGHVS and CDR2 FQNEAQ. CDR3 length: 12 amino acids. The DNA for the CDR3 is TGTGCCAGCAGCTTAGCGCCCACTGAAGCTTTCTTT. Amino acid sequence: CASSLAPTEAFF.

The J gene is TRBJ1-5, the V gene TRBV19; D might be TRBD1 (6 bases). The germline V and J ends were trimmed by 7 bases and 5 bases, with 12 bases remaining between them. Germline values: CDR1 LNHDA, CDR2 SQIVND (reference sequence). This CDR3 has 13 amino acids. The CDR3 loop reads CASTLQGDQPQHF. DNA of the CDR3: TGTGCCAGTACCTTACAGGGTGATCAGCCCCAGCATTTT.

V usage is TRBV28 and J usage is TRBJ1-1, with D possibly TRBD1 on 6 matching bases. Trimming cost V 5 bases and J 10 bases, with 20 bases left between them. The CDR3 extends over 14 amino acids. Germline V lookup: CDR1 MDHEN, CDR2 SYDVKM. The CDR3 loop is CASSPGGGRLPAFF. CDR3 in DNA: TGTGCCAGCAGTCCGGGGGGGGGCCGGCTCCCAGCTTTCTTT.